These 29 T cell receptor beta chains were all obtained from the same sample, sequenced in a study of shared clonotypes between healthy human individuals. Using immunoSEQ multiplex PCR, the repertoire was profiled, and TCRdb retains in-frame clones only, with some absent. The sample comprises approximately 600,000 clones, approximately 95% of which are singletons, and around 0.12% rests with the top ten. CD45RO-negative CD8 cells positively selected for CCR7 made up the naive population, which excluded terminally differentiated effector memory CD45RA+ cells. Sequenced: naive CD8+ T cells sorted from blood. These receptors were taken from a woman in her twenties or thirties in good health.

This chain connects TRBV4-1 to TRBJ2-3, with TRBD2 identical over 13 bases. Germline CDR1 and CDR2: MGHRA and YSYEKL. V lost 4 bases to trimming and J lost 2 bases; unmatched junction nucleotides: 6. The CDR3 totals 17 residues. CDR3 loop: CASSRGLAGVNTDTQYF. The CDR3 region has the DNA TGCGCCAGCAGCCGAGGACTAGCGGGAGTAAACACAGATACGCAGTATTTT.

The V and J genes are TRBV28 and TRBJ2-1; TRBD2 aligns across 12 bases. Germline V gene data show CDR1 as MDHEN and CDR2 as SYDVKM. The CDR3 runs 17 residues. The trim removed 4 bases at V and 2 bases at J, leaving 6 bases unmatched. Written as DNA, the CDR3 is TGTGCCAGCAGTTCCCGGACTAGCGGGACACCCTACAATGAGCAGTTCTTC. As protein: CASSSRTSGTPYNEQFF.

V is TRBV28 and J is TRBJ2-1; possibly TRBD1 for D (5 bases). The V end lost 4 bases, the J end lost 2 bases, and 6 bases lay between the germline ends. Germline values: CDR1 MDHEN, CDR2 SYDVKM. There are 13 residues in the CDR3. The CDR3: CASSSTAYNEQFF. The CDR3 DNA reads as TGTGCCAGCAGTTCGACAGCCTACAATGAGCAGTTCTTC.

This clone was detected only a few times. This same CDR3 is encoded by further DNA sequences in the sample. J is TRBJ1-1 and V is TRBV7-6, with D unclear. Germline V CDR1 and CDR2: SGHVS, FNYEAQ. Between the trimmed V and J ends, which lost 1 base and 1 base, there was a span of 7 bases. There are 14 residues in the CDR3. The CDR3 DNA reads TGTGCCAGCAGCTTAGGAGAGGGGAACACTGAAGCTTTCTTT. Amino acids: CASSLGEGNTEAFF. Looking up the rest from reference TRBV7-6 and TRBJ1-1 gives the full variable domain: GAGVSQSPRYKVTKRGQDVALRCDPISGHVSLYWYRQALGQGPEFLTYFNYEAQQDKSGLPNDRFSAERPEGSISTLTIQRTEQRDSAMYRCASSLGEGNTEAFFGQGTRLTVV.

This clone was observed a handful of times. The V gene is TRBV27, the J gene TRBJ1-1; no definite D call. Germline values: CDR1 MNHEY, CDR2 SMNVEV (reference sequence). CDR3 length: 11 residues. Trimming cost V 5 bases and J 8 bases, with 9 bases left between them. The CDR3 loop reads CASSLPPEAFF. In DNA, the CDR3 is TGTGCCAGCAGTCTGCCGCCGGAAGCTTTCTTT.

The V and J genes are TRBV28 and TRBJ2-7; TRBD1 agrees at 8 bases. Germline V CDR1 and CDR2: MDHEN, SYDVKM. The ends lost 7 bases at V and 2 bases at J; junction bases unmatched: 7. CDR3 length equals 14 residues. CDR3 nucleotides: TGTGCCAGCACCCCGGACAGGGCGCCCTACGAGCAGTACTTC. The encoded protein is CASTPDRAPYEQYF.

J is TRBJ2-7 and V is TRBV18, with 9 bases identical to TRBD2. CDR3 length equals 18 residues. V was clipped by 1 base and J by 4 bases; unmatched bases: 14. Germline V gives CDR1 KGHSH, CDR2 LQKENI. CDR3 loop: CASSPLVSRSGSGYEQYF. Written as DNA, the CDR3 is TGTGCCAGCTCACCACTGGTGTCCCGTAGCGGGAGCGGATACGAGCAGTACTTC.

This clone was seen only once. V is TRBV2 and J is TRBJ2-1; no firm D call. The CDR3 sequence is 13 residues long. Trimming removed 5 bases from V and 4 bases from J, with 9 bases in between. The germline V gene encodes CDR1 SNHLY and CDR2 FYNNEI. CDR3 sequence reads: CASSPPPYNEQFF. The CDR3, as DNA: TGTGCCAGCAGTCCTCCGCCGTACAATGAGCAGTTCTTC.

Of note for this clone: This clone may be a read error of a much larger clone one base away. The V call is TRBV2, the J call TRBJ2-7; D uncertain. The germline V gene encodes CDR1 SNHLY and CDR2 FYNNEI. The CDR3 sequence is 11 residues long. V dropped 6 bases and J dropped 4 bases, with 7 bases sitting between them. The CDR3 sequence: CASSLGYEQYF. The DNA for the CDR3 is TGTGCCAGCAGCTTAGGGTACGAGCAGTACTTC.

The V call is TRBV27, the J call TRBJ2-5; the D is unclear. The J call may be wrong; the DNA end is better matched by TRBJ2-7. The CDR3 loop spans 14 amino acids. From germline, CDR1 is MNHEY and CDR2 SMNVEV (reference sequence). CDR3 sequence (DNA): TGTGCCAGCAGTTTACTCCAGCCTGACTACGAGCAGTACTTC. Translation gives CASSLLQPDYEQYF.

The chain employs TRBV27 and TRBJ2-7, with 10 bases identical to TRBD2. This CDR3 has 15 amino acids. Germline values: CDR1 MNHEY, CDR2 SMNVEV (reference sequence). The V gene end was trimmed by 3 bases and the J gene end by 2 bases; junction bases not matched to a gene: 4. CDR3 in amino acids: CASSFLAGATYEQYF. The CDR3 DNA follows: TGTGCCAGCAGTTTTCTAGCGGGAGCTACCTACGAGCAGTACTTC.

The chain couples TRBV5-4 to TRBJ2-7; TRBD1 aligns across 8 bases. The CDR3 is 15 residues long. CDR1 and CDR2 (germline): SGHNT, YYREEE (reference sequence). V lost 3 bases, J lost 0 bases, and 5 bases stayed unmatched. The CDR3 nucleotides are TGTGCCAGCAGCTCCCAGGACAGGGACTCCTACGAGCAGTACTTC. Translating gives CASSSQDRDSYEQYF.

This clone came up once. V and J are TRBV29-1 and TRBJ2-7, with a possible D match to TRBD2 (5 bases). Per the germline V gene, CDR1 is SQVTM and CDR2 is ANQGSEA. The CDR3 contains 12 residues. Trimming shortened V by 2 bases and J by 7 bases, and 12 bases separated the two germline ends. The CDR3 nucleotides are TGCAGCGTTGAACGGGGATCGGGGGAGCAGTACTTC. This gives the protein CSVERGSGEQYF.

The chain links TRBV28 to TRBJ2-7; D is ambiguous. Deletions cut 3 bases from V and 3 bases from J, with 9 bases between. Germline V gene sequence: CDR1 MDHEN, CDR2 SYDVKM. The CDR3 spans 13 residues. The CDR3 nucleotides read TGTGCCAGCAGTTTGCGACAACACTACGAGCAGTACTTC. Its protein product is CASSLRQHYEQYF.

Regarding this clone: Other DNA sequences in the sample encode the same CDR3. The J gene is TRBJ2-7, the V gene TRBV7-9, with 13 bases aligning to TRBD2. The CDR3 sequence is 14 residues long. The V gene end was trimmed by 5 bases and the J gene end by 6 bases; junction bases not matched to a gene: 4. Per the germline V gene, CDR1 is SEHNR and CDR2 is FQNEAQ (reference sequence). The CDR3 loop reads CASSPGLAGAEQYF. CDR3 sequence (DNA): TGTGCCAGCAGCCCCGGACTAGCGGGAGCCGAGCAGTACTTC.

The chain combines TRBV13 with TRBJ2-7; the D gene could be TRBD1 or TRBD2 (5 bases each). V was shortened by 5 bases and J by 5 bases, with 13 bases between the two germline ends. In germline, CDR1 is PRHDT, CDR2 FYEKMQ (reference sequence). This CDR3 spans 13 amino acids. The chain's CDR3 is CASSGDLWNEQYF. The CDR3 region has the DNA TGTGCCAGCAGCGGGGACCTGTGGAACGAGCAGTACTTC.

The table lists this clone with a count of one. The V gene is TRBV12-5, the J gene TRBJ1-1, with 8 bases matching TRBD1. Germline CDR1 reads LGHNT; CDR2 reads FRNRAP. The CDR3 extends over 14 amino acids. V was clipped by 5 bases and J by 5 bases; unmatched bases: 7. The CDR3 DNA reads TGTGCTAGTGGTCCAGGACAGGGTTTAACTGAAGCTTTCTTT. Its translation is CASGPGQGLTEAFF. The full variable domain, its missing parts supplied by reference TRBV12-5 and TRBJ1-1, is DARVTQTPRHKVTEMGQEVTMRCQPILGHNTVFWYRQTMMQGLELLAYFRNRAPLDDSGMPKDRFSAEMPDATLATLKIQPSEPRDSAVYFCASGPGQGLTEAFFGQGTRLTVV.

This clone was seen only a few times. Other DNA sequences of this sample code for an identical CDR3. The CDR3 spells CASSAEDEQYF. The CDR3, as DNA: TGTGCCAGCAGCGCCGAAGACGAGCAGTACTTC. The V call is TRBV5-4, the J call TRBJ2-7; D gene unclear. The CDR3 has 11 amino acids. V dropped 4 bases and J dropped 5 bases, with 7 bases sitting between them. Germline lookup yields CDR1 SGHNT and CDR2 YYREEE (reference sequence).

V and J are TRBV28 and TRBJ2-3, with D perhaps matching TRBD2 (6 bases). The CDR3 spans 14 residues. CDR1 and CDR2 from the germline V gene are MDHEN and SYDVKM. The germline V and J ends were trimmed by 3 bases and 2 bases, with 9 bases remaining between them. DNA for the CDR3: TGTGCCAGCAGTTTCTTAGCGGACACAGATACGCAGTATTTT. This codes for CASSFLADTDTQYF.

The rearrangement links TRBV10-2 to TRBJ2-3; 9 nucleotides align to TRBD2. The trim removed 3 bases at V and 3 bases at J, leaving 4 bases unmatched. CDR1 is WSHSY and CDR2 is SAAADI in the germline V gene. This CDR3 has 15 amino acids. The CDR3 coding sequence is TGCGCCAGCAGTGATAGCGGGAGCTTTACAGATACGCAGTATTTT. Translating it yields CASSDSGSFTDTQYF.

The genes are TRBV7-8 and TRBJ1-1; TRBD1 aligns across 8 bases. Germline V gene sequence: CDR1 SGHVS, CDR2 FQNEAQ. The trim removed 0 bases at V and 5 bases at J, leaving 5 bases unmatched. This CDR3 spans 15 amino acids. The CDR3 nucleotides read TGTGCCAGCAGCTTAGCAGCAGGGGGCTGGACTGAAGCTTTCTTT. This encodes CASSLAAGGWTEAFF.

CDR3 sequence (DNA): TGTGCCAGCAGCGTAGCTTCCCCAGGTCACGAGCAGTACTTC. Its protein product is CASSVASPGHEQYF. J is TRBJ2-7 and V is TRBV9; D ambiguous. The CDR3 totals 14 residues. V was trimmed by 0 bases and J by 5 bases, leaving 12 bases between them. Germline V gene data show CDR1 as SGDLS and CDR2 as YYNGEE.

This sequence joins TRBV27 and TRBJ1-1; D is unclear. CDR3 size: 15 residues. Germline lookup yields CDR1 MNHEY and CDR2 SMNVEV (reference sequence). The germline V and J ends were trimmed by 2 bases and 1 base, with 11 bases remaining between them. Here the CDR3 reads CASSLSVAANTEAFF. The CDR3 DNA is TGTGCCAGCAGTTTAAGTGTGGCGGCGAACACTGAAGCTTTCTTT.

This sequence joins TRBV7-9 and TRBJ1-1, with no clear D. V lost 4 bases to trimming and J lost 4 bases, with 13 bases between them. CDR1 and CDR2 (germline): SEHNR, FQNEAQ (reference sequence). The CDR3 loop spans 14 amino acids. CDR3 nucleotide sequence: TGTGCCAGCAGCTCGGACGGGAGTTCCACTGAAGCTTTCTTT. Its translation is CASSSDGSSTEAFF.

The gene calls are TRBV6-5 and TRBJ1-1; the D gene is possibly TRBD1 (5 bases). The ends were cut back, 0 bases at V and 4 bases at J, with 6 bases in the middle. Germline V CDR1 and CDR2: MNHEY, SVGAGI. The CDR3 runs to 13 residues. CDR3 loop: CASSYSGTTEAFF. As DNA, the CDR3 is TGTGCCAGCAGTTACTCAGGGACCACTGAAGCTTTCTTT.

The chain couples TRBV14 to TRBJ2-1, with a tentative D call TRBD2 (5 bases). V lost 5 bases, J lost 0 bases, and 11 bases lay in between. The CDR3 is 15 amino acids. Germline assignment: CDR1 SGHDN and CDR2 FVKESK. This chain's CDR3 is CASSEGTSSYNEQFF. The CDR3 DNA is TGTGCCAGCAGCGAGGGAACTAGCTCCTACAATGAGCAGTTCTTC.

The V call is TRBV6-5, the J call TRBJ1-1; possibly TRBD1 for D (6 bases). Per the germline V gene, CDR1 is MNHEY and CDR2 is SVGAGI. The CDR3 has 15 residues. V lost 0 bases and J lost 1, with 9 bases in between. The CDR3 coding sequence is TGTGCCAGCAGTTACTCGGGGGGGGCGAACACTGAAGCTTTCTTT. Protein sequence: CASSYSGGANTEAFF.

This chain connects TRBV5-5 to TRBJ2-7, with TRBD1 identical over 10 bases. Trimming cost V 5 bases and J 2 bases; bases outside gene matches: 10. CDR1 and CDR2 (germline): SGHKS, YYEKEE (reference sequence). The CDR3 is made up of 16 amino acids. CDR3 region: CASRDDRGLSPYEQYF. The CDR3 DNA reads TGTGCCAGCAGAGACGACAGGGGGCTTTCCCCCTACGAGCAGTACTTC. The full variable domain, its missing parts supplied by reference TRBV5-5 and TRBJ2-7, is DAGVTQSPTHLIKTRGQQVTLRCSPISGHKSVSWYQQVLGQGPQFIFQYYEKEERGRGNFPDRFSARQFPNYSSELNVNALLLGDSALYLCASRDDRGLSPYEQYFGPGTRLTVT.

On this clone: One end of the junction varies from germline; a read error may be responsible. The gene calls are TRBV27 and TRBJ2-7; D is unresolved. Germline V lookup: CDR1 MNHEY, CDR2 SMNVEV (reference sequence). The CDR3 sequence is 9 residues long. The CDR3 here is CARSKVGRF. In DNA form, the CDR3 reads TGTGCCAGGTCTAAGGTGGGTCGATTC.